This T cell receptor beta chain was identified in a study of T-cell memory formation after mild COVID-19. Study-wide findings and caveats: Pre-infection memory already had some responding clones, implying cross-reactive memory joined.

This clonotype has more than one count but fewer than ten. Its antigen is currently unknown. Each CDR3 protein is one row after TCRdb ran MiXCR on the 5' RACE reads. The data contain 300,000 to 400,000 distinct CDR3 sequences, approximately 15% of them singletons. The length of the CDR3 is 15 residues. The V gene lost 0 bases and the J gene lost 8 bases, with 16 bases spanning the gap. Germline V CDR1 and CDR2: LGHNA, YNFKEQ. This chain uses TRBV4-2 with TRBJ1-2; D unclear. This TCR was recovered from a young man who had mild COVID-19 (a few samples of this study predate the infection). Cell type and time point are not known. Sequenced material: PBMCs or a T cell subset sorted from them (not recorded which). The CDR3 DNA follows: TGTGCCAGCAGCCAAGATCCCAGGTACGGGGTCGGCTACACCTTC. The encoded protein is CASSQDPRYGVGYTF.